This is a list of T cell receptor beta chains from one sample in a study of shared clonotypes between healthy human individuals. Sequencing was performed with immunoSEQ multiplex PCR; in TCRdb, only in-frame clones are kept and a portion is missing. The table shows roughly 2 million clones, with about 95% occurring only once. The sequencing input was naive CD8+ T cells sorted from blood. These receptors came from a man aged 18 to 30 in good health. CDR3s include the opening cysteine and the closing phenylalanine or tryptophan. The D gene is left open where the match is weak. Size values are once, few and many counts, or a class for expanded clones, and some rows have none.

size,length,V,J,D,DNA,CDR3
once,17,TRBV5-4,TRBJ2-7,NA,TGTGCCAGCAGCTTGGGTCTAATCAGTGAGGCCACCTACGAGCAGTACTTC,CASSLGLISEATYEQYF
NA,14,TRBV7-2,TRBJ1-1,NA,TGTGCCAGCAGCTTTTGGTCTCGCAGCACTGAAGCTTTCTTT,CASSFWSRSTEAFF
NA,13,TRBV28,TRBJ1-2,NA,TGTGCCAGCAGTTTACCCGACAACTATGGCTACACCTTC,CASSLPDNYGYTF
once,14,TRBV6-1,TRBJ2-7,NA,TGTGCCAGCAGTGAAGCGCGGGGAGGATACGAGCAGTACTTC,CASSEARGGYEQYF
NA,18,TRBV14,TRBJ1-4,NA,TGTGCCAGCAGCCAACGATCCCCCTCCCTGGCAACTAATGAAAAACTGTTTTTT,CASSQRSPSLATNEKLFF
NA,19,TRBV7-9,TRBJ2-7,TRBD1,TGTGCCAGCAGCGGACCCGGGACAGGGGCCGCATTACAGTCCTACGAGCAGTACTTC,CASSGPGTGAALQSYEQYF
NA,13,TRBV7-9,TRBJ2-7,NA,TGTGCCAGCAGTTTACCGGGACGCTACGAGCAGTACTTC,CASSLPGRYEQYF
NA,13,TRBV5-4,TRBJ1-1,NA,TGTGCCAGCAGCTTATACAGGGATACTGAAGCTTTCTTT,CASSLYRDTEAFF
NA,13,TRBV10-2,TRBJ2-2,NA,TGCGCCAGCAGTGAGTCTTGGCCCGGGGAGCTGTTTTTT,CASSESWPGELFF
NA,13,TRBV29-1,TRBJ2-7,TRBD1,TGCAGCGTTTTGACAGGGGGCGGATACGAGCAGTACTTC,CSVLTGGGYEQYF
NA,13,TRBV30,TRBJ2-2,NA,TGTGCCTGGAGCCCCCAGGGCCCCGGGGAGCTGTTTTTT,CAWSPQGPGELFF
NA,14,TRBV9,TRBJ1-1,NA,TGTGCCAGCAGCGTAGAAGATGGGGGTACTGAAGCTTTCTTT,CASSVEDGGTEAFF
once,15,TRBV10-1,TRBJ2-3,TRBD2,TGCGCCAGCAGCCCACTAGCGGGAGGGCTAGATACGCAGTATTTT,CASSPLAGGLDTQYF
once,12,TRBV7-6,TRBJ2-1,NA,TGTGCCAGCAGCCCTCTAGGTGATGAGCAGTTCTTC,CASSPLGDEQFF
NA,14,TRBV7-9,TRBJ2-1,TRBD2,TGTGCCAGCAGCTCTGGGACTAGCGCGAATGAGCAGTTCTTC,CASSSGTSANEQFF
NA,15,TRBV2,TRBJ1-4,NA,TGTGCCAGCAGTGTCGGCGGGGCGCCTAGGGAAAAACTGTTTTTT,CASSVGGAPREKLFF
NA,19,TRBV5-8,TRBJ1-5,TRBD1,TGTGCCAGCAGCTGGATACTCGGACAGGGCTTGGGACGCGGTCAGCCCCAGCATTTT,CASSWILGQGLGRGQPQHF
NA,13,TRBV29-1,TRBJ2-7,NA,TGCAGCGTGAAGTTGGGGGGATCCTACGAGCAGTACTTC,CSVKLGGSYEQYF
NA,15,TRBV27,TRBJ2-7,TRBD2,TGTGCCAGCAGACCGATAGCGGGAGGGCCCGGGGAGCAGTACTTC,CASRPIAGGPGEQYF
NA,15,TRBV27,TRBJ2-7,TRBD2,TGTGCCAGCAGTTTGCGGGGGGGCCTTTCCTACGAGCAGTACTTC,CASSLRGGLSYEQYF
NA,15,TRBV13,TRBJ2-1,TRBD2,TGTGCCAGCAGCTCCGGGACTAGCGATACGAATGAGCAGTTCTTC,CASSSGTSDTNEQFF
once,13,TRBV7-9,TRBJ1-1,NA,TGTGCCAGCAGCCCTCCCCTAGGGCATGAAGCTTTCTTT,CASSPPLGHEAFF
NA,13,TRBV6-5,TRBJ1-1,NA,TGTGCCAGCAGTCCTCAGGGCTACACTGAAGCTTTCTTT,CASSPQGYTEAFF
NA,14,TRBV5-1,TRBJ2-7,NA,TGCGCCAGCAGCGGTTCGACTGACACCTACGAGCAGTACTTC,CASSGSTDTYEQYF
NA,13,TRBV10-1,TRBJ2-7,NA,TGCGCCAGCAGTGAGGGGATAGCGTACGAGCAGTACTTC,CASSEGIAYEQYF
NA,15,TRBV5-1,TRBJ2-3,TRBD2,TGCGCCAGCAGCTTGGAAGCGGGAAGCACAGATACGCAGTATTTT,CASSLEAGSTDTQYF
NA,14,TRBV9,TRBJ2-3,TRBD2,TGTGCCAGCAGCGTAGGGGCGGGGGTATATACGCAGTATTTT,CASSVGAGVYTQYF
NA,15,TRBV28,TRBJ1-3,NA,TGTGCCAGCAGACTGGCGGGACTAGCAGGAAACACCATATATTTT,CASRLAGLAGNTIYF
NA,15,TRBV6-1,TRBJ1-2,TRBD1,TGTGCCAGCACTGAAAGGGGACAGGGGAACTATGGCTACACCTTC,CASTERGQGNYGYTF
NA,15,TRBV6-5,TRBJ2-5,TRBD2,TGTGCCAGCAGCTCCGGGGGGGGTATACAAGAGACCCAGTACTTC,CASSSGGGIQETQYF
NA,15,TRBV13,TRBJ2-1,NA,TGTGCCAGCAGCTTAGGGGCTAGCCGTATTTATGAGCAGTTCTTC,CASSLGASRIYEQFF
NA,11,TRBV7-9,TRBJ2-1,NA,TGTGCCAGCAGCTTACTAGCGGAGCAGTTCTTC,CASSLLAEQFF
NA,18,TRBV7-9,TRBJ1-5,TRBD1,TGTGCCAGCAGCTTGGGACGGGACAGTGGGGCGAGCAATCAGCCCCAGCATTTT,CASSLGRDSGASNQPQHF
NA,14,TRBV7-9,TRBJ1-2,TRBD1,TGTGCCAGCAGCTTCACAGGGGGATACTATGGCTACACCTTC,CASSFTGGYYGYTF
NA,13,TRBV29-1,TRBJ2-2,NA,TGCAGCGTCTGGACAGATAACACCGGGGAGCTGTTTTTT,CSVWTDNTGELFF
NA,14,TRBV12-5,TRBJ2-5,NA,TGTGCTAGTGCTTCTGCTAGCAGCCAAGAGACCCAGTACTTC,CASASASSQETQYF
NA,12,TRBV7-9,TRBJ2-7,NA,TGTGCCAGCAGCACGCAGGAGATGTCGGTGTACTTC,CASSTQEMSVYF
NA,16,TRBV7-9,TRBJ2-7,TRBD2,TGTGCCAGCAGCCCACAGACTAGCGGGAGTTCCTACGAGCAGTACTTC,CASSPQTSGSSYEQYF
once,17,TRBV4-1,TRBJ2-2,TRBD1,TGCGCCAGCAGCCTCCTAAATGGCGGACAGGGGGTCGGGGAGCTGTTTTTT,CASSLLNGGQGVGELFF
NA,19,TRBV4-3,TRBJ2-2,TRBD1,TGCGCCAGCAGCCAACTTCTACTCCCCGGACAGGGGGGCACCGGGGAGCTGTTTTTT,CASSQLLLPGQGGTGELFF
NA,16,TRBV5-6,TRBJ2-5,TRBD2,TGTGCCAGCAGCTCTGGACTAGCGGGAGGGCGGGAGACCCAGTACTTC,CASSSGLAGGRETQYF
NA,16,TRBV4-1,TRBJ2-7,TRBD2,TGCGCCAGCACCCAACTAGCGGGGGACCCCTCCTACGAGCAGTACTTC,CASTQLAGDPSYEQYF
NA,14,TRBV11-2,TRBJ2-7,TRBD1,TGTGCCAGCAGCTCCGGGACAGGGGGTTACGAGCAGTACTTC,CASSSGTGGYEQYF
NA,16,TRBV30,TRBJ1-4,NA,TGTGCCTGGAGTGTACTTGGATGGGAGGCTAATGAAAAACTGTTTTTT,CAWSVLGWEANEKLFF
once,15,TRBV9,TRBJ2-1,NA,TGTGCCAGCAGCGGACGACGTGGGCTTTTGGATGAGCAGTTCTTC,CASSGRRGLLDEQFF
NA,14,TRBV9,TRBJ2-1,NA,TGTGCCAGCAGCGAGGGCGGGGCCTTCAATGAGCAGTTCTTC,CASSEGGAFNEQFF
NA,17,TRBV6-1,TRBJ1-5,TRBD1,TGTGCCAGCAGTGAAGCGCTTCACGGACAGGGGTATCAGCCCCAGCATTTT,CASSEALHGQGYQPQHF
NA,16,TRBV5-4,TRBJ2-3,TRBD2,TGTGCCAGCAGCTTTACCACGGGGGGATCAACAGATACGCAGTATTTT,CASSFTTGGSTDTQYF
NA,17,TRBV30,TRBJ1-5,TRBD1,TGTGCCTGGAGTCCCCCGGGACAGGTTCATAGCAATCAGCCCCAGCATTTT,CAWSPPGQVHSNQPQHF
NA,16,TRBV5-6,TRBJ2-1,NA,TGTGCCAGCAGCTTGGACGGGGTCAGAGCCAACAATGAGCAGTTCTTC,CASSLDGVRANNEQFF
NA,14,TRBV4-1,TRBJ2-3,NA,TGCGCCAGCAGCCACAAGGGAGTCAGGGATACGCAGTATTTT,CASSHKGVRDTQYF
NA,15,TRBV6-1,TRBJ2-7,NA,TGTGCCAGCAGTGAAGGGCAGCGGCAAGCCTACGAGCAGTACTTC,CASSEGQRQAYEQYF